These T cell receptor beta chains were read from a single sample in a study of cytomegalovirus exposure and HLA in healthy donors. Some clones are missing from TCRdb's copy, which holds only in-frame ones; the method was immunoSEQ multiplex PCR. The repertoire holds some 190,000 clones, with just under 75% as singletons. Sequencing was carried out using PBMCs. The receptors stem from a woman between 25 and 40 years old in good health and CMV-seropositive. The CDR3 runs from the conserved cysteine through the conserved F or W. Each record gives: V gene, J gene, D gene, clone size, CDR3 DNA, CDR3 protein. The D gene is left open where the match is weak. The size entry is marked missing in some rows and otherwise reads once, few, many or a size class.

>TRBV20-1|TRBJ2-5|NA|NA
TGCAGTGCTGCCCAGGAGACCCAGTACTTC
CSAAQETQYF
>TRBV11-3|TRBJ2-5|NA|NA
TGTGCCAGCAGCTTGCGCCGCGGGGACTCAAAACAAGAGACCCAGTACTTC
CASSLRRGDSKQETQYF
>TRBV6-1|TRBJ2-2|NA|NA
TGTGCCAGCAGTACAGGGCCCGGGGAGCTGTTTTTT
CASSTGPGELFF
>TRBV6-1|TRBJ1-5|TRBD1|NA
TGTGCCAGCAGTGGAGGACAGGGCCATCAGCCCCAGCATTTT
CASSGGQGHQPQHF
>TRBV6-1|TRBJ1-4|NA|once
TGTGCCAGCAGTGAAGCCCCGACAGGCAAGGATGAAAAACTGTTTTTT
CASSEAPTGKDEKLFF
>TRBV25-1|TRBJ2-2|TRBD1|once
TGTGCCAGCAGCCGGACAGGCCCAAACACCGGGGAGCTGTTTTTT
CASSRTGPNTGELFF
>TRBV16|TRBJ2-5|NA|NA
TGTGCCAGCAGCCAAGGGGCAGGCCAAGAGACCCAGTACTTC
CASSQGAGQETQYF
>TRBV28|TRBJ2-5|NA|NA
TGTGCCAGCAGCCCAGGGGACGGCCGAGAGACCCAGTACTTC
CASSPGDGRETQYF
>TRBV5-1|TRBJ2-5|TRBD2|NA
TGCGCCAGCAGCTTGACTAGCGGGGAAGAGACCCAGTACTTC
CASSLTSGEETQYF
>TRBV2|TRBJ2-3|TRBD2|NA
TGTGCCAGCAGTGCCAGCGGGACTGACACAGATACGCAGTATTTT
CASSASGTDTDTQYF
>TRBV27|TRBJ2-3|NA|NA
TGTGCCAGCATCATCCGGGGCACAGATACGCAGTATTTT
CASIIRGTDTQYF
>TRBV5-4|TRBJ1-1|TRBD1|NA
TGTGCCAGCAAAACAGGGGTCCTAGCGAACACTGAAGCTTTCTTT
CASKTGVLANTEAFF
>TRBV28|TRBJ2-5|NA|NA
TGTGCCAGCAGTTTTAAGCCAGAGACCCAGTACTTC
CASSFKPETQYF
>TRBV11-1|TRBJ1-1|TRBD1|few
TGTGCCAGCAGCTTCACTACAGGGGAAAACACTGAAGCTTTCTTT
CASSFTTGENTEAFF
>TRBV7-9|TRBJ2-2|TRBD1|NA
TGTGCCAGCAGCTTCGGACAGGGTTACACCGGGGAGCTGTTTTTT
CASSFGQGYTGELFF
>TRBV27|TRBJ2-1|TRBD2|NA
TGTGCCAGCAGCCCATTCGCGGGAGTACCCGGGAATGAGCAGTTCTTC
CASSPFAGVPGNEQFF
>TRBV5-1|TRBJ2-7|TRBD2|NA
TGCGCCAGCAGCACGACTAGCGGGATACTTTACGAGCAGTACTTC
CASSTTSGILYEQYF
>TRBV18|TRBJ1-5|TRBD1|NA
TGTGCCAGCTCGCCTGGACAGGGGCCCCAGCATTTT
CASSPGQGPQHF
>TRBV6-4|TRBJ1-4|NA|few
TGTGCCAGCAGAGTCGGGAACGAAAAACTGTTTTTT
CASRVGNEKLFF
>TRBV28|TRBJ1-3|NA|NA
TGTGCCAGCACCCGGGACAATGGAAACACCATATATTTT
CASTRDNGNTIYF
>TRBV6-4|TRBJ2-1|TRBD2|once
TGTGCCAGCAGCCCTAGCGGGAAGTCCTACAATGAGCAGTTCTTC
CASSPSGKSYNEQFF
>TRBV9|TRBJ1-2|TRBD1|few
TGTGCCAGCGCAGACAGGGCCTATGGCTACACCTTC
CASADRAYGYTF
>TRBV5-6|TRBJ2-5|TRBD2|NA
TGTGCCAGCAGCTTGGGTGGGAGGGCCCAAGAGACCCAGTACTTC
CASSLGGRAQETQYF
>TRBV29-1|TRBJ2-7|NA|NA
TGCAGCGTTGAAAACAGGGACCCTTACGAGCAGTACTTC
CSVENRDPYEQYF
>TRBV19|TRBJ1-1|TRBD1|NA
TGTGCCAGTAGTACTTGGGACAGGGGCAAGACTGAAGCTTTCTTT
CASSTWDRGKTEAFF
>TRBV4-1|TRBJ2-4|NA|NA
TGCGCCAGCAGCCAAGATCTCCTAGCCAAAAACATTCAGTACTTC
CASSQDLLAKNIQYF
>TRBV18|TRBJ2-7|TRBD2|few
TGTGCCAGCTCACCAGCGGGAGGGTCCTACGAGCAGTACTTC
CASSPAGGSYEQYF
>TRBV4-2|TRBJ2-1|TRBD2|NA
TGTGCCAGCAGCCAAGATAAAACTAGCGGATACAATGAGCAGTTCTTC
CASSQDKTSGYNEQFF
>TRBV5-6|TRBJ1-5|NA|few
TGTGCCAGCAGCCTGAAACAGGGCTATGGCAATCAGCCCCAGCATTTT
CASSLKQGYGNQPQHF
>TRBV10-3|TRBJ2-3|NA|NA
TGTGCCATCAGTGAGCCCCAGGCGGGATCCACAGATACGCAGTATTTT
CAISEPQAGSTDTQYF
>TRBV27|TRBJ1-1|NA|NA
TGTGCCAGCAGTTTATCGGGACAGAACACTGAAGCTTTCTTT
CASSLSGQNTEAFF
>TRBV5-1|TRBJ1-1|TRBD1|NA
TGCGCCAGCAGCTTAGCCCGACAGGGGGCACGAATGGATGAAGCTTTCTTT
CASSLARQGARMDEAFF
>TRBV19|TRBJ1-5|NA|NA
TGTGCCAGTAGTATTGAGGCTCAGCCCCAGCATTTT
CASSIEAQPQHF
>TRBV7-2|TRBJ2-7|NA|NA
TGTGCCAGCAGCTTGAGGAGGACCAGCTCCTACGAGCAGTACTTC
CASSLRRTSSYEQYF
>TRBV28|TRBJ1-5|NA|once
TGTGCCAGCAGTTTATCCCAGGGCTGGAGCAATCAGCCCCAGCATTTT
CASSLSQGWSNQPQHF
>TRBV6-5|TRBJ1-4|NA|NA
TGTGCCAGCAGTTACTCAAAGTACAGAACTAATGAAAAACTGTTTTTT
CASSYSKYRTNEKLFF
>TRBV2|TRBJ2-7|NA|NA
TGTGCCAGCAGTGATCTGGACAGCTACGAGCAGTACTTC
CASSDLDSYEQYF
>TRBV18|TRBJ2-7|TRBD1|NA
TGTGCCAGCTCACCGGACAGGGCCCTGGGTTACTTC
CASSPDRALGYF
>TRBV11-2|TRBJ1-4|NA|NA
TGTGCCAGCAGCTTTTCAGGGGTTAGGGAAAAACTGTTTTTT
CASSFSGVREKLFF
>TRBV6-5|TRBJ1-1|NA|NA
TGTGCCACCCCGAGAGGGAGGGATCACACTGAAGCTTTCTTT
CATPRGRDHTEAFF